Below are 17 T cell receptor beta chains sequenced from a single sample in a study of T cells in Graves' hyperthyroidism and ophthalmopathy. The source material, RNA transcripts, was used to amplify TCR beta CDR3 regions. Using the HTBI primer set, a first-round RT-PCR was run on the TCR CDR3. TCRdb reanalysed the multiplex PCR reads using MiXCR and keeps one entry per CDR3 protein. The data hold approximately 500,000 distinct CDR3 sequences, with about half observed a single time. Sample: peripheral blood or thyroid tissue (not recorded which). All receptors come from a woman aged 18-35 years with Graves' hyperthyroidism.

The V gene is TRBV12-3 or TRBV12-4, the J gene TRBJ1-2, with D possibly matching TRBD1 (5 bases). Trimming took off 8 bases at V and 1 base at J, with 14 bases between the two ends. This CDR3 spans 14 amino acids. The CDR3 protein is CASATTALNYGYTF. For the CDR3, the DNA is TGTGCCAGCGCCACGACAGCTCTTAACTATGGCTACACCTTC.

This chain links TRBV2 with TRBJ2-5; D possibly corresponds to TRBD2 (7 bases). The CDR3 runs to 13 residues. CDR1 is SNHLY and CDR2 is FYNNEI in the germline V gene. With 6 bases removed from V and 11 bases from J, the gap between germline ends came to 19 bases. CDR3 in amino acids: CASSGGGPDTQYF. CDR3 DNA: TGTGCCAGCAGCGGCGGGGGCCCAGATACGCAGTACTTC.

This clonotype was detected only a few times. The rearrangement links TRBV27 to TRBJ2-5; D possibly corresponds to TRBD1 (6 bases). The CDR3 contains 14 residues. The V end was cut by 1 base, the J end by 5 bases, with 11 bases between. From germline, CDR1 is MNHEY and CDR2 SMNVEV (reference sequence). The CDR3 coding sequence is TGTGCCAGCAGTTTATTACAGGGCGGGGAGACCCAGTACTTC. Translated, it gives CASSLLQGGETQYF.

This clonotype was detected ten times or more. The chain is built from TRBV2 and TRBJ1-2, with 9 positions matching TRBD1. Germline trimming cut 2 bases from V and 8 bases from J; bases unmatched to any gene: 6. The germline V gene encodes CDR1 SNHLY and CDR2 FYNNEI. The CDR3 covers 14 residues. Here the CDR3 reads CASSEWDRAGGYTF. In DNA, the CDR3 is TGTGCCAGCAGTGAATGGGACAGGGCAGGCGGCTACACCTTC.

This rearrangement joins TRBV29-1 to TRBJ2-2; 10 bases match TRBD2. Trimming cost V 7 bases and J 7 bases; bases outside gene matches: 9. The CDR3 totals 14 residues. The germline V gene encodes CDR1 SQVTM and CDR2 ANQGSEA. The CDR3 protein is CSGWLTSGFGELFF. In DNA form, the CDR3 reads TGCAGCGGATGGCTGACTAGCGGGTTCGGGGAGCTGTTTTTT.

In this sample, this clonotype turned up many times. The DNA for the CDR3 is TGTGCCAGCAGCGTAGATCTAGGGAGTGAAAGGATGAACACTGAAGCTTTCTTT. Encoded protein: CASSVDLGSERMNTEAFF. The J gene is TRBJ1-1, the V gene TRBV9, with unresolved D. V was cut by 0 bases and J by 0 bases, with 18 bases left in between. The CDR3 extends over 18 amino acids. Germline V gene lookup returns CDR1 SGDLS and CDR2 YYNGEE.

This clonotype occurred many times. The chain recombines TRBV4-2 with TRBJ2-7; D uncertain. This CDR3 contains 15 residues. V was clipped by 2 bases and J by 0 bases, with 11 bases between them. Germline lookup yields CDR1 LGHNA and CDR2 YNFKEQ. Here the CDR3 reads CASSQSSLSSYEQYF. CDR3 nucleotide sequence: TGTGCCAGCAGCCAATCTTCGCTTAGCTCCTACGAGCAGTACTTC.

The chain recombines TRBV25-1 with TRBJ1-2; 8 nucleotides line up with TRBD1. Germline V CDR1 and CDR2: MGHDK, SYGVNS. Trimming cost V 0 bases and J 13 bases; bases outside gene matches: 10. The length of the CDR3 is 14 residues. CDR3 region: CASSEYMGGQGSTF. In DNA, the CDR3 is TGTGCCAGCAGTGAATATATGGGCGGACAGGGAAGCACCTTC.

The chain joins TRBV7-6 to TRBJ2-7; 13 bases agree with TRBD2. The CDR3 loop spans 16 amino acids. Germline V gene data show CDR1 as SGHVS and CDR2 as FNYEAQ. Trimming at V came to 5 bases and at J to 3 bases, leaving 7 bases not matched to a gene. The CDR3 is CASSEGTSGIVYEQYF. The DNA of the CDR3 is TGTGCCAGCAGCGAGGGGACTAGCGGGATCGTCTACGAGCAGTACTTC. The full variable domain, completed using reference TRBV7-6 and TRBJ2-7, is GAGVSQSPRYKVTKRGQDVALRCDPISGHVSLYWYRQALGQGPEFLTYFNYEAQQDKSGLPNDRFSAERPEGSISTLTIQRTEQRDSAMYRCASSEGTSGIVYEQYFGPGTRLTVT.

With respect to this clonotype: Possible read error: a much larger clone is one base away. The rearrangement links TRBV7-2 to TRBJ1-5, with TRBD1 matching over 7 bases. This CDR3 contains 17 residues. The V gene's germline CDR1 is SGHTA and CDR2 FQGNSA. V was pared by 9 bases and J by 2 bases, with 16 bases of the junction left unmatched. The chain's CDR3 is CASSTAEGATRNQPQHF. The CDR3 nucleotides are TGTGCCAGTAGTACGGCGGAGGGGGCAACGCGCAATCAGCCCCAGCATTTT.

With regard to this clonotype: With a much larger clone just one base away, this may be a read error. The CDR3 does not end in the conserved phenylalanine or tryptophan, so this is likely a read error. The DNA for the CDR3 is TGTGCCAGCAGTCCCACCCCGTGGGAGGAAGGATACGAGCAGTACCTC. It yields the protein CASSPTPWEEGYEQYL. The rearrangement joins TRBV6-5 to TRBJ2-7, with D tentatively TRBD2 (6 bases). The germline V gene has CDR1 MNHEY and CDR2 SVGAGI. V dropped 5 bases and J dropped 4 bases, with 21 bases sitting between them. The CDR3 runs to 16 residues.

This clonotype has just one count. CDR3 amino acids: CASGGTGGRYYGYTF. Written as DNA, the CDR3 is TGTGCCAGCGGAGGGACGGGGGGACGGTACTATGGCTACACCTTC. The chain employs TRBV7-6 and TRBJ1-2; D possibly corresponds to TRBD1 (5 bases). The V end lost 8 bases, the J end lost 3 bases, and 19 bases lay between the germline ends. The germline gives CDR1 SGHVS, CDR2 FNYEAQ. This CDR3 comprises 15 residues.

This clonotype has a count of ten or more. V is TRBV7-3 and J is TRBJ2-5; 7 bases line up with TRBD1. This CDR3 is built from 13 residues. CDR1 and CDR2 (germline): SGHTA, FQGTGA. V was clipped by 6 bases and J by 2 bases; unmatched bases: 3. The CDR3 coding sequence is TGTGCCAGCAGTGACAGGGCTCAAGAGACCCAGTACTTC. It is translated as CASSDRAQETQYF.

Ten or more counts support this clonotype. This chain uses TRBV5-1 with TRBJ1-6; 9 nucleotides line up with TRBD1. The V and J ends lost 2 bases and 0 bases, in that order; junction bases with no gene match: 6. CDR3 length equals 18 residues. The V gene's germline CDR1 is SGHRS and CDR2 YFSETQ. The CDR3 loop is CASSFDGTGSSYNSPLHF. The CDR3 DNA reads TGCGCCAGCAGCTTCGACGGGACAGGGAGCTCCTATAATTCACCCCTCCACTTT.

This clonotype appeared many times. The chain combines TRBV20-1 with TRBJ1-4; 10 bases match TRBD1. Germline CDR1 DFQATT, CDR2 SNEGSKA (reference sequence). V trimming: 2 bases; J trimming: 6 bases; junction bases outside the gene matches: 3. The CDR3 consists of 14 residues. The CDR3 reads CSARPTGGYEKLFF. The CDR3 nucleotides are TGCAGTGCTAGACCGACAGGGGGCTATGAAAAACTGTTTTTT.

The V gene is TRBV24-1, the J gene TRBJ2-7; D is undetermined. The germline V gene encodes CDR1 KGHDR and CDR2 SFDVKD. The CDR3 is 14 residues long. V shed 4 bases and J shed 3 bases, with 12 bases lying between them. The CDR3 is CATSDSRLIYEQYF. The DNA for the CDR3 is TGTGCCACCAGTGACTCTCGATTAATCTACGAGCAGTACTTC.

The V call is TRBV13, the J call TRBJ2-7, with TRBD2 identical over 13 bases. V lost 6 bases and J lost 7; bases outside the gene matches: 9. This CDR3 comprises 15 residues. Looked up from germline, CDR1 is PRHDT and CDR2 is FYEKMQ (reference sequence). The DNA for the CDR3 is TGTGCCAGCAGAATCAGGACTAGCGGGAGCGATGAGCAGTACTTC. Its translation is CASRIRTSGSDEQYF.